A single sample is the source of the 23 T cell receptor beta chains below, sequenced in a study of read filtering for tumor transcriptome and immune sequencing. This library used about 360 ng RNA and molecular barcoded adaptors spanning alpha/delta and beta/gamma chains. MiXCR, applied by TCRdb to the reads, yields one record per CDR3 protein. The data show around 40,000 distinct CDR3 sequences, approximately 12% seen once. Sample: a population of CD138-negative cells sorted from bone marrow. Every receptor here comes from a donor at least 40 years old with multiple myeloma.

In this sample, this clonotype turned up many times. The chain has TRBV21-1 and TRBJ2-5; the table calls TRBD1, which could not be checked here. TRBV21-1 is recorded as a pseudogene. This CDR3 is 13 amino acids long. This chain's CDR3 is CASSPRQKETQYF. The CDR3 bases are TGTGCCAGCAGCCCCCGACAGAAAGAGACCCAGTACTTC.

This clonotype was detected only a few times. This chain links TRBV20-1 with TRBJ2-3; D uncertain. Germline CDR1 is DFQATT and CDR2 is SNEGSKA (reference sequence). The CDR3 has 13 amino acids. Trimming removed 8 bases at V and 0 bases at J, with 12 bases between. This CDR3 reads CSSAACSTDTQYF. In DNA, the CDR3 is TGCAGTTCGGCGGCTTGTAGCACAGATACGCAGTATTTT.

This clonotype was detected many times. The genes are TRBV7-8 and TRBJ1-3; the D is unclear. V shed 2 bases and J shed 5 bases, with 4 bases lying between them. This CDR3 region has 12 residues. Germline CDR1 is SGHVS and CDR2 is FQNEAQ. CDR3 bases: TGTGCCAGCAGCTTATCCCGAAACACCATATATTTT. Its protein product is CASSLSRNTIYF.

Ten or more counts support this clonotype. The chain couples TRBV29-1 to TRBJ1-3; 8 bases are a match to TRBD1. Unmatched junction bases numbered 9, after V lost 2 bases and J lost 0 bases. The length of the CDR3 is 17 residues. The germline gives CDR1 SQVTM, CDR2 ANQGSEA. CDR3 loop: CSVETGGTGYSGNTIYF. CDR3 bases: TGCAGCGTTGAAACGGGGGGGACAGGTTACTCTGGAAACACCATATATTTT.

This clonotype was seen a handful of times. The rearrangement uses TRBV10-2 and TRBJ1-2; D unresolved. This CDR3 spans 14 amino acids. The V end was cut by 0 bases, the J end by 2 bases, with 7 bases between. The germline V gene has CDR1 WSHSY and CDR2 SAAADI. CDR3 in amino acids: CASSESLGNYGYTF. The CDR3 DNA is TGCGCCAGCAGTGAGTCTCTAGGCAACTATGGCTACACCTTC.

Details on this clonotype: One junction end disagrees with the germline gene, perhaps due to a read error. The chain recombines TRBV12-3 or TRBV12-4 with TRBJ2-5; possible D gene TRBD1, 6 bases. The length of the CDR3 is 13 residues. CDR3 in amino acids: CASRRQETETLYF. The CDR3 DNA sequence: TGTGCCAGCAGACGACAGGAGACGGAGACCCTGTACTTC.

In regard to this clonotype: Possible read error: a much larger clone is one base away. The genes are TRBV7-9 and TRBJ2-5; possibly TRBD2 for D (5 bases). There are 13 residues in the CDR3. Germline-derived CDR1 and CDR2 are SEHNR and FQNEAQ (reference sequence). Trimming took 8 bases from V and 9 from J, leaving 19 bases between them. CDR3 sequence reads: CASGLAAPEAQYF. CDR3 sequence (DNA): TGTGCCAGCGGACTCGCGGCCCCCGAGGCCCAGTACTTC.

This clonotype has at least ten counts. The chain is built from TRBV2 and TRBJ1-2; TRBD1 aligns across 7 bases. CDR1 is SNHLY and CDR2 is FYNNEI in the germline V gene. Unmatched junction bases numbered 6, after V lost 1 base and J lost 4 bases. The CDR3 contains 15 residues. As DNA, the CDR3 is TGTGCCAGCAGTGAAGTGGCAGGGGGAGCCTATGGCTACACCTTC. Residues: CASSEVAGGAYGYTF.

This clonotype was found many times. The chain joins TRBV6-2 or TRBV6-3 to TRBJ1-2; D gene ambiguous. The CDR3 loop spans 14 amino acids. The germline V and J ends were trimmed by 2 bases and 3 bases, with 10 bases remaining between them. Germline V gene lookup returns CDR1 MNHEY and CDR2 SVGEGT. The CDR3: CASSYRVWDYGYTF. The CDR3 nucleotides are TGTGCCAGCAGTTACAGGGTATGGGACTATGGCTACACCTTC.

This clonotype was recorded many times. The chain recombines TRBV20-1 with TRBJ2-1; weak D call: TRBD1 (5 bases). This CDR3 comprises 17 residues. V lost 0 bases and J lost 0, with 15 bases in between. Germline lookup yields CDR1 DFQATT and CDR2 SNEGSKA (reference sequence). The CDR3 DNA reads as TGCAGTGCTAGAGATAAAAGGGGCCCCATCTCCTACAATGAGCAGTTCTTC. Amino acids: CSARDKRGPISYNEQFF.

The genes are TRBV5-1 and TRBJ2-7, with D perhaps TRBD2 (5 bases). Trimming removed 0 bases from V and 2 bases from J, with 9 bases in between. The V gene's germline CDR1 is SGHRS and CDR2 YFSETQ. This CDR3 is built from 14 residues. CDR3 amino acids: CASSLAGITYEQYF. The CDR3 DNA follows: TGCGCCAGCAGCTTGGCCGGGATCACCTACGAGCAGTACTTC.

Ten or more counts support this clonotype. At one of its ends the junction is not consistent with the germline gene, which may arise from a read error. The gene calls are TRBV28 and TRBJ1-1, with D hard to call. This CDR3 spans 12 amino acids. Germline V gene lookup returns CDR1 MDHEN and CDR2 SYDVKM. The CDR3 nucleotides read TGTGCCAGCAGTCCCCCCGGGTATGAAGCCTTCTTT. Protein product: CASSPPGYEAFF.

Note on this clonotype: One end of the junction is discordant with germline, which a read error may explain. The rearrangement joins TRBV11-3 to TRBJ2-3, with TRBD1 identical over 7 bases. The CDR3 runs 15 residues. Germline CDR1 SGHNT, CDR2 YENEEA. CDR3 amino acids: CDSSPRQGNTDTLYF. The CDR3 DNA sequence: TGTGACAGCAGCCCCCGACAGGGCAACACAGATACGCTGTATTTT.

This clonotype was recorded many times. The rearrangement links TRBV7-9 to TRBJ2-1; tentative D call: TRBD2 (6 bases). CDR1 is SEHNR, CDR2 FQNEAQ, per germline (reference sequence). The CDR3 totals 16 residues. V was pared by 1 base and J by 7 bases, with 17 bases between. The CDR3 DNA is TGTGCCAGCAGCTTAGGGGGATGGGGGGTGCGGAATGAGCAGTTCTTC. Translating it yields CASSLGGWGVRNEQFF.

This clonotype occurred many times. The chain's CDR3 is CASSTTSGGAADTQYF. For the CDR3, the DNA is TGTGCCAGCAGCACGACTAGCGGGGGGGCGGCGGATACGCAGTATTTT. The genes are TRBV2 and TRBJ2-3; 14 bases match TRBD2. V shed 6 bases and J 6 bases; nucleotides not matched to a gene: 8. CDR1 is SNHLY and CDR2 is FYNNEI in the germline V gene. The CDR3 extends over 16 amino acids. The full variable domain, its missing parts supplied by reference TRBV2 and TRBJ2-3, is EPEVTQTPSHQVTQMGQEVILRCVPISNHLYFYWYRQILGQKVEFLVSFYNNEISEKSEIFDDQFSVERPDGSNFTLKIRSTKLEDSAMYFCASSTTSGGAADTQYFGPGTRLTVL.

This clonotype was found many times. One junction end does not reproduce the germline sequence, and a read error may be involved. The CDR3 here is CSARVGLVTYNEQFF. CDR3 bases: TGCAGTGCCAGAGTGGGTTTAGTCACCTACAATGAGCAGTTCTTC. The chain links TRBV20-1 to TRBJ2-1; the D is unclear. This CDR3 comprises 15 residues. Germline V gene sequence: CDR1 DFQATT, CDR2 SNEGSKA (reference sequence).

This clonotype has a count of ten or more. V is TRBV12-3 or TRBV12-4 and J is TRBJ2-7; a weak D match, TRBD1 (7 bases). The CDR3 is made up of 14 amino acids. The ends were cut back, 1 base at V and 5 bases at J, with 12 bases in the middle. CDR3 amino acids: CASSLVAGGNEQYF. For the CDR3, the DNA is TGTGCCAGCAGTTTAGTCGCAGGGGGGAACGAGCAGTACTTC.

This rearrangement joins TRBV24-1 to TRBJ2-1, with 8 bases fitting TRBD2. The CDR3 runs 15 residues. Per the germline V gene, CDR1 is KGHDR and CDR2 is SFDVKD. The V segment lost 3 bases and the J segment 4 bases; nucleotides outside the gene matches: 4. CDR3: CATSDERGIYNEQFF. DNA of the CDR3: TGTGCCACCAGTGATGAGCGGGGGATTTACAATGAGCAGTTCTTC.

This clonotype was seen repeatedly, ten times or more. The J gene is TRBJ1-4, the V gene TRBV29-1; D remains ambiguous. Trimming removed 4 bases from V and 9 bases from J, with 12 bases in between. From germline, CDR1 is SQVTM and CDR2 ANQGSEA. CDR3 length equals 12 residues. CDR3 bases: TGCAGCGTTGTAGTTTCAGGACAAAAACTGTTTTTT. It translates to CSVVVSGQKLFF.

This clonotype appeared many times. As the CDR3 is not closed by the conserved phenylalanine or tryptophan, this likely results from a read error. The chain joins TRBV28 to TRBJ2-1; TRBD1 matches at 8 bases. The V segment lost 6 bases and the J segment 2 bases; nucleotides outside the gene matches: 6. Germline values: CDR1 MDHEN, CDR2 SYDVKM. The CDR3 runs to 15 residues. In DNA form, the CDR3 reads TGTGCCAGCAGCCACGGGACAGGACCCTACAATGAGCAGTTCCTC. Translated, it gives CASSHGTGPYNEQFL.

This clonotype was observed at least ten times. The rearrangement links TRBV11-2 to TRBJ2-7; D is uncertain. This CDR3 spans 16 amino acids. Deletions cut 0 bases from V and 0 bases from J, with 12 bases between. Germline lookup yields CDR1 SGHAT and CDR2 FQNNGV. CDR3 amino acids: CASSLDKGAPSYEQYF. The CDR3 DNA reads TGTGCCAGCAGCTTAGATAAGGGCGCGCCCTCCTACGAGCAGTACTTC.

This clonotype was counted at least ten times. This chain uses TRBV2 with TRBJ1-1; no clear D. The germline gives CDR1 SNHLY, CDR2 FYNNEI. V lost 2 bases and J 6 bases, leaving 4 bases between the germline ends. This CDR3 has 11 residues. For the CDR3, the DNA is TGTGCCAGCAGTGAATTTGCTGAAGCTTTCTTT. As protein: CASSEFAEAFF.

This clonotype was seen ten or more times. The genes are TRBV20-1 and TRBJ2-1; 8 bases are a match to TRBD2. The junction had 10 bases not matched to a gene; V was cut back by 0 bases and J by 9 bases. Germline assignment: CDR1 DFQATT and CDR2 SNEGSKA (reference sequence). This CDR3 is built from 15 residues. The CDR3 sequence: CSAREGGGLEGEQFF. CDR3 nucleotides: TGCAGTGCTAGAGAGGGGGGGGGACTAGAAGGTGAGCAGTTCTTC.